One sample yielded the 16 T cell receptor beta chains listed below, sequenced in a study of tumor-infiltrating lymphocytes in primary liver carcinoma. Scientists recovered RNA and DNA together from around 20-30 mg of unsorted bulk tissue. Starting from 400 to 500 ng of total RNA, TCR beta cDNA was produced with a primer in the constant region. Slightly modified ARM-PCR served as the procedure for the TCR beta libraries. These libraries came from three rounds of nested multiplex PCR. In the first two PCR rounds, TRBV1-TRBV30 forward primers were paired with a C-beta reverse primer, and each round lasted about 9 cycles. Each CDR3 protein is one row after TCRdb ran MiXCR on the multiplex PCR reads. The repertoire holds more than 85,000 distinct CDR3 sequences, with approximately 82% as singletons. Sequencing was performed on liver tumor tissue from sampling region 3. As to subset: tumor region T3, left-lateral pole. The receptors derive from a man in his forties or fifties with primary liver carcinoma and hepatitis B virus infection.

On this clonotype itself: Because it lacks the conserved phenylalanine or tryptophan at the end, this CDR3 is likely a read error. This chain uses TRBV12-3 or TRBV12-4 with TRBJ1-5, with D possibly being TRBD1 (5 bases). Trimming took 9 bases from V and 0 from J, leaving 21 bases between them. The CDR3 contains 17 residues. The CDR3 here is CASSRLSGSNSNQPQHY. As DNA, the CDR3 is TGTGCCAGTAGCCGCCTTTCAGGGAGCAATAGCAATCAGCCCCAGCATTAT.

Of note for this clonotype: The germline gene is not matched at one end of the junction; a read error may be the cause. The V and J genes are TRBV4-1 and TRBJ2-7; TRBD2 agrees at 15 bases. This CDR3 contains 24 residues. Germline V gene data show CDR1 as MGHRA and CDR2 as YSYEKL. The CDR3 protein is CTSRQIEGQGRPTGTSGRMYEQYF. DNA of the CDR3: TGCACCAGCCGCCAAATAGAGGGGCAGGGTCGCCCGACCGGGACTAGCGGGAGGATGTACGAGCAGTACTTC.

This clonotype was found a few times. Just one base apart from a much larger clone, this may be a read error. The chain recombines TRBV28 with TRBJ2-5; tentatively, D is TRBD2 (5 bases). The CDR3 totals 15 residues. Germline V CDR1 and CDR2: MDHEN, SYDVKM. The CDR3 nucleotides are TGTGCCAGCAGTTCTCCCGGGAACCGAAGGGAGACCCTGTACTTC. It codes for CASSSPGNRRETLYF. Variable domain in full (rest from reference TRBV28 and TRBJ2-5): DVKVTQSSRYLVKRTGEKVFLECVQDMDHENMFWYRQDPGLGLRLIYFSYDVKMKEKGDIPEGYSVSREKKERFSLILESASTNQTSMYLCASSSPGNRRETLYFGPGTRLLVL.

The genes are TRBV12-3 or TRBV12-4 and TRBJ2-4; D might be TRBD1 (7 bases). The CDR3 covers 14 residues. Trimming took 10 bases from V and 0 from J, leaving 13 bases between them. The CDR3 spells CANSQGGAKNIQYF. In DNA form, the CDR3 reads TGTGCCAATAGTCAGGGGGGAGCCAAAAACATTCAGTACTTC.

The sample holds a few counts of this clonotype. V is TRBV25-1 and J is TRBJ2-5; D is undetermined. The CDR3 is 12 amino acids. Trimming took 5 bases from V and 14 from J, leaving 18 bases between them. Germline V lookup: CDR1 MGHDK, CDR2 SYGVNS. CDR3 loop: CASSLNSESQYF. CDR3 nucleotides: TGTGCCAGCAGTCTAAACTCAGAGAGCCAATACTTC.

Comments on this clonotype: A junction end diverges from the germline sequence, so it may reflect a read error. V gene TRBV12-3 or TRBV12-4 combines with J gene TRBJ2-5; a weak D match, TRBD2 (7 bases). The length of the CDR3 is 13 residues. For the CDR3, the DNA is TGTGCCAGCAGTTTAATAGGGGGGGAGACACAGTACTTC. Its protein product is CASSLIGGETQYF.

To note about this clonotype: No conserved phenylalanine or tryptophan ends this CDR3, so it is likely a read error. The chain carries TRBV4-3 and TRBJ2-7; D unclear. Germline V gene lookup returns CDR1 LGHNA and CDR2 YSLEER. V dropped 1 base and J dropped 10 bases, with 14 bases sitting between them. This CDR3 has 13 amino acids. CDR3 sequence (DNA): TGCGCCAGCAGCCAAGGGAACGGAGTTAAACAGTACCTC. It codes for CASSQGNGVKQYL.

On this clonotype: Sequence at one end of the junction differs from germline and may be a read error. V is TRBV7-3 and J is TRBJ2-1; the match to TRBD1 covers 9 bases. Germline-derived CDR1 and CDR2 are SGHTA and FQGTGA. The CDR3 runs to 15 residues. CDR3 loop: CASSPGTGSGNERSF. The CDR3 DNA follows: TGTGCCAGCAGCCCAGGGACAGGGAGTGGGAACGAGCGGTCCTTC.

A remark on this clonotype: The junction and the germline gene differ at one end; a read error may be behind it. The chain combines TRBV29-1 with TRBJ1-2, with 7 positions matching TRBD1. From germline, CDR1 is SQVTM and CDR2 ANQGSEA. The CDR3 runs 12 residues. The CDR3 reads CSDAKGARGYAF. Here the CDR3 DNA reads TGCAGCGATGCAAAGGGGGCGCGGGGCTACGCCTTC.

This clonotype was recorded once. The germline gene is not matched at one end of the junction; a read error may be the cause. The CDR3 DNA follows: TGCGCCAACAGCCAAGATAACGTACTAGCCATGGCGCAGTACTTC. It codes for CANSQDNVLAMAQYF. V is TRBV4-1 and J is TRBJ2-7, with D possibly being TRBD2 (6 bases). The length of the CDR3 is 15 residues. Germline lookup yields CDR1 MGHRA and CDR2 YSYEKL.

CDR3 sequence reads: CVNSQDQDSREYF. The CDR3 DNA follows: TGTGTCAACAGCCAAGATCAGGACTCGAGGGAGTATTTT. The chain combines TRBV4-2 with TRBJ2-3, with D maybe TRBD2 (5 bases). CDR3 length: 13 residues. Per the germline V gene, CDR1 is LGHNA and CDR2 is YNFKEQ.

Points on this clonotype: The CDR3 does not end in the conserved phenylalanine or tryptophan, so this is likely a read error. The DNA is left out, because the CDR3 cannot be placed on it with certainty; the CDR3 is given as TCRdb lists it. This rearrangement joins TRBV29-1 to TRBJ2-2; the table's D call, TRBD1, has no DNA check behind it. The CDR3 comprises 12 residues, both ends counted. Germline V lookup: CDR1 SQVTM, CDR2 ANQGSEA. CDR3 region: CSVGRGTGELFS.

This clonotype is deemed medium-sized (0.01 to 0.1%). The chain couples TRBV29-1 to TRBJ2-6; D gene uncertain. Trimming cost V 4 bases and J 1 base, with 5 bases left between them. Germline CDR1 SQVTM, CDR2 ANQGSEA. The CDR3 runs 13 residues. Written as DNA, the CDR3 is TGCAGCGTTGCTGGGTCTGGGGCCAACGTCCTGACTTTC. As protein: CSVAGSGANVLTF.

Note on this clonotype: This may come from a read error, since a much larger clone is one base off. The CDR3 coding sequence is TGCGCCGGCAGCTTGGTTCCTAGCGGGACCGGGGAGCTGTTTTTT. Amino acid sequence: CAGSLVPSGTGELFF. The chain couples TRBV5-1 to TRBJ2-2, with 8 bases fitting TRBD2. Germline V gives CDR1 SGHRS, CDR2 YFSETQ. This CDR3 contains 15 residues.

Worth noting for this clonotype: This likely comes from a read error, as the CDR3 has no conserved phenylalanine or tryptophan at its end. This chain connects TRBV12-3 or TRBV12-4 to TRBJ1-1; D call uncertain. The CDR3 covers 18 residues. CDR3 region: CASSQTGPPARVKTEAFL. The DNA of the CDR3 is TGTGCCAGCAGCCAAACCGGGCCCCCGGCGCGGGTGAAGACTGAAGCTTTCTTA.

V usage is TRBV12-3 or TRBV12-4 and J usage is TRBJ2-1; D ambiguous. The V and J ends lost 11 bases and 6 bases respectively, with 17 bases between them. The CDR3 totals 13 residues. The CDR3 bases are TGTGCCTGTACCGACCAGAGTGGCAATGAGCAGTTCTTC. This encodes CACTDQSGNEQFF.